These T cell receptor beta chains were read from a single sample in a study of blood T cell repertoires in COVID-19. TCRdb's table, derived via immunoSEQ multiplex PCR, lists solely in-frame clones and lacks some. The sample yields around 140,000 clones, over 65% seen once. The specimen was peripheral blood. Receptors originate from a woman older than 75 with active or convalescent COVID-19. Both conserved end residues are part of each CDR3. Fields, in order: D gene, V gene, J gene, clone size, CDR3 protein, CDR3 DNA. The D gene is left open where the match is weak. Clone size appears in some rows only: once, few, many, or a class for an expanded clone.

.	TRBV10-3	TRBJ1-4	few	CAISEGTTNEKLFF	TGTGCCATCAGTGAGGGAACTACCAATGAAAAACTGTTTTTT
.	TRBV6-5	TRBJ2-7	.	CASSYNRVRPVLYF	TGTGCCAGCAGTTACAACAGGGTTCGTCCGGTCCTGTACTTC
.	TRBV2	TRBJ2-1	.	CASSDRASYNEQFF	TGTGCCAGCAGTGACAGGGCCTCCTACAATGAGCAGTTCTTC
TRBD1	TRBV6-5	TRBJ2-5	.	CASSYAGTGVFETQYF	TGTGCCAGCAGTTACGCCGGGACAGGGGTTTTCGAGACCCAGTACTTC
TRBD2	TRBV2	TRBJ2-7	many	CASSEEGLVWEQYF	TGTGCCAGCAGTGAAGAGGGACTAGTCTGGGAGCAGTACTTC
.	TRBV5-5	TRBJ1-3	.	CASSPQGTGNTIYF	TGTGCCAGCAGCCCACAGGGAACTGGAAACACCATATATTTT
.	TRBV4-1	TRBJ1-2	.	CASSLRFSNRARYGYTF	TGCGCCAGCAGCCTCCGATTCTCAAACAGGGCAAGGTATGGCTACACCTTC
TRBD1	TRBV7-2	TRBJ1-5	.	CASSLAQGVGNQPQHF	TGTGCCAGCAGCTTAGCGCAGGGGGTTGGCAATCAGCCCCAGCATTTT
.	TRBV27	TRBJ1-2	.	CASRDGGYGYTF	TGTGCCAGCAGGGACGGAGGCTATGGCTACACCTTC
.	TRBV20-1	TRBJ1-1	.	CSAFITEAFF	TGCAGTGCCTTTATTACTGAAGCTTTCTTT
TRBD1	TRBV6-2/TRBV6-3	TRBJ2-1	few	CASSLPGQGASKFF	TGTGCCAGCAGTCTCCCGGGACAGGGGGCTAGTAAGTTCTTC
.	TRBV5-5	TRBJ1-1	.	CASSLEGGYRDTAFF	TGTGCCAGCAGCTTGGAAGGGGGATACAGGGACACGGCTTTCTTT
.	TRBV5-1	TRBJ2-2	.	CASNRRGDTGELFF	TGCGCCAGCAATCGCAGGGGAGACACCGGGGAGCTGTTTTTT
TRBD1	TRBV7-3	TRBJ1-1	once	CASSSRTGGNTEAFF	TGTGCCAGCAGCTCCCGGACAGGGGGTAACACTGAAGCTTTCTTT
.	TRBV5-1	TRBJ2-5	.	CASSWGMGRNQETQYF	TGCGCCAGCAGCTGGGGAATGGGGCGGAATCAAGAGACCCAGTACTTC
.	TRBV30	TRBJ1-6	.	CAWDELGGENSPLHF	TGTGCCTGGGATGAGCTTGGCGGAGAGAATTCACCCCTCCACTTT
TRBD2	TRBV7-3	TRBJ2-1	.	CASSARRAGANEQFF	TGTGCCAGCAGCGCGAGGCGAGCGGGGGCCAATGAGCAGTTCTTC
.	TRBV30	TRBJ2-5	.	CAWSARNKETQYF	TGTGCCTGGAGTGCCCGAAACAAAGAGACCCAGTACTTC
TRBD1	TRBV6-5	TRBJ1-4	few	CASSQQGGEEKLFF	TGTGCCAGCAGCCAACAGGGGGGAGAGGAAAAACTGTTTTTT
TRBD1	TRBV3-1/TRBV3-2	TRBJ2-2	.	CASSQGQGLDGELFF	TGTGCCAGCAGCCAGGGACAGGGACTTGACGGGGAGCTGTTTTTT
TRBD2	TRBV19	TRBJ2-7	.	CASSRLRPGLADSYEQYF	TGTGCCAGTAGTAGATTGAGACCGGGACTAGCGGATTCCTACGAGCAGTACTTC
TRBD1	TRBV19	TRBJ1-2	.	CASSTRTGGSQYGYTF	TGTGCCAGTAGTACAAGGACAGGTGGTTCACAATATGGCTACACCTTC
TRBD1	TRBV5-1	TRBJ2-7	.	CASSKGQGFSEQYF	TGCGCCAGCAGCAAGGGACAGGGGTTCTCCGAGCAGTACTTC
.	TRBV28	TRBJ1-2	.	CASSSPGNRYGYTF	TGTGCCAGCAGTTCCCCAGGTAACCGGTATGGCTACACCTTC
TRBD1	TRBV19	TRBJ1-1	.	CASSMKQGAGNTEAFF	TGTGCCAGTAGTATGAAACAGGGGGCAGGGAACACTGAAGCTTTCTTT
TRBD1	TRBV4-1	TRBJ1-5	.	CASSQAGQGNQPQHF	TGCGCCAGCAGCCAAGCGGGACAGGGGAATCAGCCCCAGCATTTT
TRBD1	TRBV2	TRBJ1-5	.	CASSTGQGNPPQHF	TGTGCCAGCAGTACGGGACAGGGTAACCCGCCCCAGCATTTT
.	TRBV30	TRBJ2-3	.	CAWSWGSSTDTQYF	TGTGCCTGGAGCTGGGGCAGTAGCACAGATACGCAGTATTTT